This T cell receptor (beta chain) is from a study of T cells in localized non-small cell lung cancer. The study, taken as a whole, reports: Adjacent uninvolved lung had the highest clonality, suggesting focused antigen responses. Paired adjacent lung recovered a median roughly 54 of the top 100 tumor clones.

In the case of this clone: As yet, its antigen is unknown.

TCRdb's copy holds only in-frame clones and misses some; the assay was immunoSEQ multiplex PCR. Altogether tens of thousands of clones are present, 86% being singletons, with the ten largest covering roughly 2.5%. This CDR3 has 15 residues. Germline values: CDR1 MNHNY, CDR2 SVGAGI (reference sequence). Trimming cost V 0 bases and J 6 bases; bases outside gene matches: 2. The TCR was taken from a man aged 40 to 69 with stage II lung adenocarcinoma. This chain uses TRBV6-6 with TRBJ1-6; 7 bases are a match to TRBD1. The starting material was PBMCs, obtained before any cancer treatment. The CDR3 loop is CASSYSSGGNSPLHF. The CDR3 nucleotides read TGTGCCAGCAGTTACTCGTCAGGGGGTAATTCACCCCTCCACTTT.